Listed below are T cell receptor beta chains from one sample, sequenced in a study of metastatic and nonmetastatic thyroid tumors. TCRdb re-called the PCR reads via MiXCR. This repertoire shows about 32,000 clones, roughly 21% found once; its top ten account for more than 6.5%. Sequencing was carried out using blood. The receptors derive from a female donor with papillary thyroid cancer or a benign thyroid nodule (not recorded which). Some clones in this sample may be carry-over from other donors' samples. Each CDR3 is given with its conserved first and last residue. The order of the fields is CDR3 length, clone size, J gene, V gene, D gene, CDR3 DNA, CDR3 protein. A D gene is named only where the DNA matches it firmly. Clone sizes are given selectively: once, few, many, or a class where the clone is expanded.

15 | few | TRBJ2-3 | TRBV12-5 | NA | TGTGCTAGTGGTTTCGGAGCGGGCCCTACAGATACGCAGTATTTT | CASGFGAGPTDTQYF
12 | many | TRBJ1-1 | TRBV6-1 | TRBD1 | TGTGCCAGTGGACAGGGGTACACTGAAGCTTTCTTT | CASGQGYTEAFF
16 | NA | TRBJ2-3 | TRBV11-1 | TRBD2 | TGTGCCGGCAGCCTGGATCGCGGGAGGGCCACAGATACGCACTATTTT | CAGSLDRGRATDTHYF
13 | many | TRBJ2-1 | TRBV19 | NA | TGTGCCAGTAGTACGGACGGGACCAATGAGCAGTTCTTC | CASSTDGTNEQFF
20 | NA | TRBJ2-1 | TRBV24-1 | TRBD2 | TGTGCCACCAGTGACGGGACTAGCGGGAGGGCCAACTCACGGCACAATGAGCAGTTCTTC | CATSDGTSGRANSRHNEQFF
15 | NA | TRBJ2-1 | TRBV28 | NA | TGTGCCAGCAGTTTACTCAGGGAATCCTACAATGAGCAGTTCTTC | CASSLLRESYNEQFF
17 | many | TRBJ2-1 | TRBV6-5 | TRBD2 | TGTGCCAGCAGTTACCCAGCTAGCGGGGGGTTTGGTAATGAGCAGTTCTTC | CASSYPASGGFGNEQFF
14 | NA | TRBJ2-7 | TRBV11-3 | NA | TGTGCCAGCAGCCCCGCAGGGAGCTCCTACGAGCAGTACTTC | CASSPAGSSYEQYF
14 | many | TRBJ1-3 | TRBV15 | NA | TGTGCCACCAGCGGGAGGGCCACTGGAAACACCATATATTTT | CATSGRATGNTIYF
14 | NA | TRBJ1-2 | TRBV7-2 | TRBD1 | TGTGCCAGCAGCTTATCGGACAGGCCTTATGGCTACACCTTC | CASSLSDRPYGYTF
17 | many | TRBJ1-5 | TRBV19 | TRBD1 | TGTGCCAGTACCCCGGGACAGGGGAGGGATAGCAATCAGCCCCAGCATTTT | CASTPGQGRDSNQPQHF
13 | few | TRBJ1-3 | TRBV27 | NA | TGTGCCAGCAGTTTGAGTTCTGGAAACACCATATATTTT | CASSLSSGNTIYF
16 | medium-sized | TRBJ1-3 | TRBV6-1 | TRBD1 | TGTGCCAGCAGTACCTCGACAGGGCTGTCTGGAAACACCATATATTTT | CASSTSTGLSGNTIYF
12 | many | TRBJ1-4 | TRBV29-1 | NA | TGCAGCGTTGCACCAACTAATGAAAAACTGTTTTTT | CSVAPTNEKLFF
13 | NA | TRBJ1-5 | TRBV6-1 | NA | TGTGCCAGCAGTGAAAAAGGATCTCAGCCCCAGCATTTT | CASSEKGSQPQHF
12 | medium-sized | TRBJ1-2 | TRBV13 | TRBD1 | TGTGCCAGCGGGCGGACAGGGCGTGGCTACACCTTC | CASGRTGRGYTF
15 | many | TRBJ1-4 | TRBV19 | NA | TGTGCCAGTAGCCACCTCAGGGGATTCGATGAAAAACTGTTTTTT | CASSHLRGFDEKLFF
16 | many | TRBJ2-5 | TRBV14 | NA | TGTGCCAGCAGCTCTCCCACGGGTCGACAGCAAGAGACCCAGTACTTC | CASSSPTGRQQETQYF
17 | NA | TRBJ2-3 | TRBV7-3 | TRBD1 | TGTGCCAGCAGCTTAACGGGACAGGGGACGAGCCGAGATACGCAGTATTTT | CASSLTGQGTSRDTQYF
14 | many | TRBJ1-2 | TRBV18 | TRBD1 | TGCGCCAGCTCACCCCCGGGACAGCCCTATGGCTACACCTTC | CASSPPGQPYGYTF
14 | many | TRBJ1-1 | TRBV5-1 | NA | TGCGCCAGCAGCTTGGAGCCGGGGGACACTGAAGCTTTCTTT | CASSLEPGDTEAFF
14 | many | TRBJ1-2 | TRBV28 | NA | TGTGCCAGCAGGGCTTGGGGCGGGAACTATGGCTACACCTTC | CASRAWGGNYGYTF
13 | few | TRBJ1-2 | TRBV6-1 | NA | TGTGCCAGCAGCCTCCGGCCTAGCTATGGCTACACCTTC | CASSLRPSYGYTF
13 | few | TRBJ2-1 | TRBV12-3/TRBV12-4 | NA | TGTGCCAGCAGCGTACCCGGTTACAATGAGCAGTTCTTC | CASSVPGYNEQFF